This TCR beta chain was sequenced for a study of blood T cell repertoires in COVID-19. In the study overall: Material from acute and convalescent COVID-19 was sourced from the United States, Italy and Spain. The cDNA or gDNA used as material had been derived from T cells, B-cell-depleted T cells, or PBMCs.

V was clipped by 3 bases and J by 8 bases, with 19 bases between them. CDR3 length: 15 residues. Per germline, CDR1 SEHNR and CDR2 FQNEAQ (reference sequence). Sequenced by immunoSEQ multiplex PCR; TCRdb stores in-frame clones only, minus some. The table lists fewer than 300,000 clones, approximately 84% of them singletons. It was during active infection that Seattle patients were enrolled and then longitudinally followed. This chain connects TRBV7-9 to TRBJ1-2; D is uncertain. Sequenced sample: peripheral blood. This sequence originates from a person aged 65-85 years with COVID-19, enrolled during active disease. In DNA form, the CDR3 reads TGTGCCAGCAGCTTTGGGTTGGCCGGGTCGAAAGGCTACACCTTC. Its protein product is CASSFGLAGSKGYTF.